The 6 T cell receptor beta chains reported below all come from one sample, sequenced in a study of CD8 T cells in Susac syndrome. cDNA came from roughly 0.53 to 1 ug RNA primed by random hexamers. TCRdb re-derived calls from the immunoSEQ multiplex PCR reads in MiXCR, one entry per CDR3 protein. Of 140,000 to 150,000 distinct CDR3 sequences in the sample, approximately 95% were seen once. The source material was CD4+ T cells from PBMCs. The receptors here all came from a human donor with Susac syndrome.

The chain uses TRBV21-1 and TRBJ2-7. TRBV21-1 is marked as a pseudogene. The CDR3 length is 14 residues. CDR3 amino acids: CASSKSDWCYEQYF. The CDR3 region has the DNA TGTGCCAGCAGCAAATCAGACTGGTGTTACGAGCAGTACTTC.

The chain has TRBV10-3 and TRBJ2-5; 7 positions agree with TRBD1. Germline CDR1 reads ENHRY; CDR2 reads SYGVKD. V shed 4 bases, J shed 1 base, and the junction held 0 bases outside the gene matches. This CDR3 is built from 13 residues. The CDR3 sequence is CAISGQGQETQYF. The DNA of the CDR3 is TGTGCCATCAGTGGACAGGGCCAAGAGACCCAGTACTTC.

The chain combines TRBV18 with TRBJ2-4; 8 bases fit TRBD2. CDR3 size: 14 residues. With 3 bases clipped from V and 10 bases from J, the junction kept 8 bases outside the gene matches. Germline CDR1 and CDR2: KGHSH and LQKENI. This CDR3 reads CASSPSGSPSIQYF. CDR3 sequence (DNA): TGTGCCAGCTCACCCAGCGGGAGTCCGTCTATTCAGTACTTC.

The J gene is TRBJ2-1, the V gene TRBV28; 10 positions agree with TRBD2. The CDR3 runs to 17 residues. Germline values: CDR1 MDHEN, CDR2 SYDVKM. V was clipped by 6 bases and J by 4 bases; unmatched bases: 12. The CDR3 reads CASSPPGASGSYNEQFF. The CDR3 nucleotides read TGTGCCAGCAGCCCCCCTGGGGCTAGCGGGAGTTACAATGAGCAGTTCTTC.

V and J are TRBV5-1 and TRBJ2-3; D unclear. This CDR3 region has 13 residues. V lost 2 bases, J lost 7 bases, and 11 bases lay in between. The germline V gene has CDR1 SGHRS and CDR2 YFSETQ. Written as DNA, the CDR3 is TGCGCCAGCAGCTTAGCCGCACAGTATACGCAGTATTTT. It codes for CASSLAAQYTQYF.

The chain recombines TRBV3-1 with TRBJ1-5; D perhaps matches TRBD1 (5 bases). Trimming removed 1 base from V and 4 bases from J, with 11 bases in between. The germline V gene encodes CDR1 LGHDT and CDR2 YNNKEL (reference sequence). The CDR3 is 15 residues long. CDR3 coding DNA: TGTGCCAGCAGCCAAGGGGTTGGGGCTAATCAGCCCCAGCATTTT. Protein product: CASSQGVGANQPQHF. Combining the CDR3 with reference TRBV3-1 and TRBJ1-5 gives the whole variable domain DTAVSQTPKYLVTQMGNDKSIKCEQNLGHDTMYWYKQDSKKFLKIMFSYNNKELIINETVPNRFSPKSPDKAHLNLHINSLELGDSAVYFCASSQGVGANQPQHFGDGTRLSIL.